Only a few counts were recorded for the clone carrying this TCR beta chain. What it binds is unknown. Unique molecular identifiers were used in preparing the TCRbeta library. TCRdb called the PCR reads again in MiXCR, with one record for every CDR3 protein. The sample comprises 500,000 to 750,000 distinct CDR3 sequences, 10% to 15% of which are singletons, and around 2% rests with the top ten. These data come from a study of T-cell reconstitution after alpha-beta-depleted transplantation in children. V was shortened by 3 bases and J by 3 bases, with 11 bases between the two germline ends. The CDR3 extends over 14 amino acids. From germline, CDR1 is SQVTM and CDR2 ANQGSEA. Study-level results: Reportedly, alpha-beta T cells present about two months post-transplant originated from several hundred expanded clones of graft origin.

V and J are TRBV29-1 and TRBJ2-2; no reliable D call. This TCR came from a male patient between 5 and 17 years old who had a stem cell transplant for acute myeloid leukemia, so the T cells may come from the graft donor. The sequencing here drew on PBMCs, mostly from graft donor cells, taken 360 days after TCRalphabeta/CD19-depleted stem cell transplant. CDR3: CSVEGLWDTGELFF. The CDR3 bases are TGCAGCGTTGAGGGCCTTTGGGACACCGGGGAGCTGTTTTTT.